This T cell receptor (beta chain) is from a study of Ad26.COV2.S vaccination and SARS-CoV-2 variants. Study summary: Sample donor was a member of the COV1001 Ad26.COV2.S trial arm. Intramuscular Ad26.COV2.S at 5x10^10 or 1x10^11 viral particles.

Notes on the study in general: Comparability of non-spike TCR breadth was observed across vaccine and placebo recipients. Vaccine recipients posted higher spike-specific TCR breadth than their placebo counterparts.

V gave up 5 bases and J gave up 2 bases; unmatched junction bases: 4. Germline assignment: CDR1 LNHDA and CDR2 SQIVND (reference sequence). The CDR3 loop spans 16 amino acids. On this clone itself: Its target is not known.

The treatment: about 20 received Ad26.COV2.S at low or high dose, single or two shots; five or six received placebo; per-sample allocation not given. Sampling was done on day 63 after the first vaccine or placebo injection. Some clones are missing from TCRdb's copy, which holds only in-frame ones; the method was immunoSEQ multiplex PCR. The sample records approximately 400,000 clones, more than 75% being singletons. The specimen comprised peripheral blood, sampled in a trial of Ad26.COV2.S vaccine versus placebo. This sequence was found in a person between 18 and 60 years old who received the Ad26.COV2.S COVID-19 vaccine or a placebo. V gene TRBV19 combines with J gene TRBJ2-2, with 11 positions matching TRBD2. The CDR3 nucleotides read TGTGCCAGTAGTCGGGGACTAGCGGTAAACACCGGGGAGCTGTTTTTT. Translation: CASSRGLAVNTGELFF.